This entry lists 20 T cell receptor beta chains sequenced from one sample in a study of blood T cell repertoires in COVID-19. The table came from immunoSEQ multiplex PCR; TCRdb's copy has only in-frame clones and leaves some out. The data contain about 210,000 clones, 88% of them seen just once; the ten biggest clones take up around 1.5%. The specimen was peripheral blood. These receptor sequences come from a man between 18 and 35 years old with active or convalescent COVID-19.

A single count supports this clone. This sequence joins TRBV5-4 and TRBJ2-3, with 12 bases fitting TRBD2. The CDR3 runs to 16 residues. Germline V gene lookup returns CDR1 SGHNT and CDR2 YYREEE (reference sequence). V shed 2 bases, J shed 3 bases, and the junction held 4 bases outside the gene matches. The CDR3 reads CASSFSSGRVTDTQYF. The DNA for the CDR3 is TGTGCCAGCAGCTTCTCTAGCGGGAGGGTGACAGATACGCAGTATTTT.

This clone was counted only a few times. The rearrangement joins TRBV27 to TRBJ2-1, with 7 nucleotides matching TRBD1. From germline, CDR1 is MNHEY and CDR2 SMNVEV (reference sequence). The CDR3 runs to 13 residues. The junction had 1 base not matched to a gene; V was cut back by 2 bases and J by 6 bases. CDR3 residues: CASSLDRANEQFF. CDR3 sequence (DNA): TGTGCCAGCAGTTTAGACAGGGCCAATGAGCAGTTCTTC.

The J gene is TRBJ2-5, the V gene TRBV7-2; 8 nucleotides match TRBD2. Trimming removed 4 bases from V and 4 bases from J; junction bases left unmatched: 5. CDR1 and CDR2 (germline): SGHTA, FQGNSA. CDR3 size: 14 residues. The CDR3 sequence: CASSYSGSRETQYF. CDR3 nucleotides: TGTGCCAGCAGCTACAGCGGGAGCCGAGAGACCCAGTACTTC.

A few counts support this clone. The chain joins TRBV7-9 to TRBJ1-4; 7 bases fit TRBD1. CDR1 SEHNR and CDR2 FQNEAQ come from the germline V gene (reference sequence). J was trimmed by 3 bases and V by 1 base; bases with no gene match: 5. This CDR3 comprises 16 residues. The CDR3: CASSLERGLSNEKLFF. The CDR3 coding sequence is TGTGCCAGCAGCTTAGAGAGGGGGCTGTCTAATGAAAAACTGTTTTTT.

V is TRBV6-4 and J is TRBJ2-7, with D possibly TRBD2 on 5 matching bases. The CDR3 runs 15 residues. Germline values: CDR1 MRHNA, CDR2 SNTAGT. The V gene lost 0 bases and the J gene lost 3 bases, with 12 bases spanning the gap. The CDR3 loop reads CASSDSSREYYEQYF. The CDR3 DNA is TGTGCCAGCAGTGACTCTAGCCGGGAATACTACGAGCAGTACTTC.

The CDR3, as DNA: TGTGCCAGCAGCTTGGAACAGAACACTGAAGCTTTCTTT. Translating gives CASSLEQNTEAFF. This chain joins TRBV5-6 and TRBJ1-1, with D unresolved. Germline CDR1 is SGHDT and CDR2 is YYEEEE. V gave up 0 bases and J gave up 1 base, with 4 bases separating them. This CDR3 has 13 amino acids.

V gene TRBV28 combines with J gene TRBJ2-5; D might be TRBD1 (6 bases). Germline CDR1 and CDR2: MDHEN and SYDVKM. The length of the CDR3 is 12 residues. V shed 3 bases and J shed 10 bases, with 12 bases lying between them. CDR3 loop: CASSFIRGIQYF. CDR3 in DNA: TGTGCCAGCAGTTTTATCAGGGGCATCCAGTACTTC.

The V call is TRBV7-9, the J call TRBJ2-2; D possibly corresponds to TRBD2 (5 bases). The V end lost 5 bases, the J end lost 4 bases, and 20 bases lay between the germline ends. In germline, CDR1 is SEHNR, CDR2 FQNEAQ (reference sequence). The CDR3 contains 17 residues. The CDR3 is CASSRSRGSSVTGELFF. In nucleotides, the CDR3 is TGTGCCAGCAGCCGCAGTCGGGGTAGTTCAGTCACCGGGGAGCTGTTTTTT.

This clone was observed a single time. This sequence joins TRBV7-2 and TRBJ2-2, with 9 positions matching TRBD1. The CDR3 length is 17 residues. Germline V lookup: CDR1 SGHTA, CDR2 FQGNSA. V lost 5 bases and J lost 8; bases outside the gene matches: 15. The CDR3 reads CASSERGTGIPVGELFF. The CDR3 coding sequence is TGTGCCAGCAGCGAAAGGGGGACAGGGATCCCCGTGGGGGAGCTGTTTTTT.

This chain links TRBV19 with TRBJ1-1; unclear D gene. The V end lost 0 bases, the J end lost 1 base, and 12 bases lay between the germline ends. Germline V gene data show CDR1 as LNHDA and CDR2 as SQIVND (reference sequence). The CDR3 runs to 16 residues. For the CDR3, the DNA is TGTGCCAGTAGTATAGATCGGGTCCGAGCGAACACTGAAGCTTTCTTT. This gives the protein CASSIDRVRANTEAFF.

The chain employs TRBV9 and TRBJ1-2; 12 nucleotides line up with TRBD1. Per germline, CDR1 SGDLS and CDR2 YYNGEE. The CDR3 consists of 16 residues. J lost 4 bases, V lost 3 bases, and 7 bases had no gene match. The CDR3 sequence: CASSAGGQGATYGYTF. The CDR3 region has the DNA TGTGCCAGCAGCGCAGGGGGACAGGGGGCGACCTATGGCTACACCTTC.

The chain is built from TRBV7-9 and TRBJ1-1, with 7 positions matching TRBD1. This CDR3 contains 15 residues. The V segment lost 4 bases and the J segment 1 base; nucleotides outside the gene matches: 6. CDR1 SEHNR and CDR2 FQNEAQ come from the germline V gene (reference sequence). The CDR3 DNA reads TGTGCCAGCAGCTCCTACAGGGGCGGGAACACTGAAGCTTTCTTT. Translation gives CASSSYRGGNTEAFF. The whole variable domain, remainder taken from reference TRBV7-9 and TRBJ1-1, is DTGVSQNPRHKITKRGQNVTFRCDPISEHNRLYWYRQTLGQGPEFLTYFQNEAQLEKSRLLSDRFSAERPKGSFSTLEIQRTEQGDSAMYLCASSSYRGGNTEAFFGQGTRLTVV.

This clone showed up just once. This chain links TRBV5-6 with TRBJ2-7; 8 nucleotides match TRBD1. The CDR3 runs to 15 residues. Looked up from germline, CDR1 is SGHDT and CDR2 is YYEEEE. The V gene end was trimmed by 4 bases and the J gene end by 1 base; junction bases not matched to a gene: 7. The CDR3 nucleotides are TGTGCCAGCAGCCTAGTACAGGGGGGATCCTACGAGCAGTACTTC. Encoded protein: CASSLVQGGSYEQYF.

CDR3 sequence (DNA): TGTGCCAGCAGTGTAACAGGCTCTGGAAACACCATATATTTT. Amino acids: CASSVTGSGNTIYF. This rearrangement joins TRBV25-1 to TRBJ1-3; D is possibly TRBD1 (5 bases). V gave up 4 bases and J gave up 0 bases, with 7 bases separating them. CDR3 length: 14 amino acids. CDR1 is MGHDK and CDR2 is SYGVNS in the germline V gene.

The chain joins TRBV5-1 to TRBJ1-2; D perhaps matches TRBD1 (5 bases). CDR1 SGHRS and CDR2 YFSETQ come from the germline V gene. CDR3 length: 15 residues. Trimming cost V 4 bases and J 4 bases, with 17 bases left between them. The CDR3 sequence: CASSPEGSWSYGYTF. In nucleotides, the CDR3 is TGCGCCAGCAGCCCGGAGGGGTCTTGGAGCTATGGCTACACCTTC.

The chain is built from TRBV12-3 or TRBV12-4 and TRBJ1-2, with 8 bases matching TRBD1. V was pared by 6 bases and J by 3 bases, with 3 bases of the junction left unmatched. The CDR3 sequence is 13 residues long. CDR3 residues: CASRPDRDYGYTF. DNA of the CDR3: TGTGCCAGCAGACCGGACAGGGACTATGGCTACACCTTC.

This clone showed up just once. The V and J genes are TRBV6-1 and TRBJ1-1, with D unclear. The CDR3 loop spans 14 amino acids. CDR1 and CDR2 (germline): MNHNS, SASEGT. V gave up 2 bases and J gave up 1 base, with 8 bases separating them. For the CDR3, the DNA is TGTGCCAGCAGTGAACTCCCGAGGAACACTGAAGCTTTCTTT. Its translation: CASSELPRNTEAFF.

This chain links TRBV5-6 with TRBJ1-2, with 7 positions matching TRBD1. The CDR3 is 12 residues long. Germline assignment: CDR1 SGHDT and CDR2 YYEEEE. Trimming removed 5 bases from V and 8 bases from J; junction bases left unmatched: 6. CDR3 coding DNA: TGTGCCAGCAGATTGACAGGGCTCGGCTACACCTTC. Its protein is CASRLTGLGYTF.

The CDR3: CASRTSGTDTQYF. The CDR3 nucleotides are TGTGCCAGCAGGACTAGCGGGACAGATACGCAGTATTTT. This sequence joins TRBV12-3 or TRBV12-4 and TRBJ2-3; 10 bases line up with TRBD2. This CDR3 comprises 13 residues. Trimming removed 6 bases from V and 3 bases from J; junction bases left unmatched: 0.

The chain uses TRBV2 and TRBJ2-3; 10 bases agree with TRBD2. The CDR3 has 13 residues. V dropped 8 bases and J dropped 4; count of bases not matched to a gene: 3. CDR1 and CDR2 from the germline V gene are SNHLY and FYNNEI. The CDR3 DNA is TGTGCCAGCTCTACTAGCGGGGCAGATACGCAGTATTTT. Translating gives CASSTSGADTQYF. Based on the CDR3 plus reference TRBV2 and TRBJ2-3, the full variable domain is EPEVTQTPSHQVTQMGQEVILRCVPISNHLYFYWYRQILGQKVEFLVSFYNNEISEKSEIFDDQFSVERPDGSNFTLKIRSTKLEDSAMYFCASSTSGADTQYFGPGTRLTVL.